The 15 T cell receptor beta chains below were found in one sample sequenced in a study of CD8 T cells in ankylosing spondylitis. TCRdb called the 5' RACE reads again in MiXCR, with one record for every CDR3 protein. The table has 450,000 or so distinct CDR3 sequences, roughly a quarter seen once; the top ten hold roughly 0.8%. Their cognate antigens are unknown. Study-level points and caveats: Typical of ankylosing spondylitis blood, it appeared, was a TCR beta motif of eight highly homologous variants.

The specimen was blood, either unsorted or a sorted T cell fraction (not recorded which). The receptors were gathered from a male donor with ankylosing spondylitis.

This chain connects TRBV2 to TRBJ1-1; D remains unclear. This CDR3 region has 11 residues. The germline CDR1 and CDR2 sequences are SNHLY and FYNNEI. Deletions cut 6 bases from V and 5 bases from J, with 7 bases between. CDR3 protein: CASRFETEAFF. CDR3 nucleotides: TGTGCCAGCAGATTTGAGACTGAAGCTTTCTTT. The complete variable domain, with remaining parts taken from reference TRBV2 and TRBJ1-1, reads EPEVTQTPSHQVTQMGQEVILRCVPISNHLYFYWYRQILGQKVEFLVSFYNNEISEKSEIFDDQFSVERPDGSNFTLKIRSTKLEDSAMYFCASRFETEAFFGQGTRLTVV.

The chain couples TRBV5-1 to TRBJ2-1, with 10 bases aligning to TRBD1. Germline-derived CDR1 and CDR2 are SGHRS and YFSETQ. Trimming at V came to 4 bases and at J to 5 bases, leaving 6 bases not matched to a gene. This CDR3 spans 15 amino acids. CDR3 in amino acids: CASSRGQGVHNEQFF. CDR3 DNA: TGCGCCAGCAGCCGCGGACAGGGGGTCCACAATGAGCAGTTCTTC.

The gene calls are TRBV25-1 and TRBJ2-3; tentative D call: TRBD2 (6 bases). The V gene's germline CDR1 is MGHDK and CDR2 SYGVNS. This CDR3 region has 15 residues. The V end lost 3 bases, the J end lost 2 bases, and 12 bases lay between the germline ends. CDR3 protein: CASSDVSGYTDTQYF. The CDR3 coding sequence is TGTGCCAGCAGTGATGTTAGCGGCTACACAGATACGCAGTATTTT. Full variable domain (missing parts from reference TRBV25-1 and TRBJ2-3): EADIYQTPRYLVIGTGKKITLECSQTMGHDKMYWYQQDPGMELHLIHYSYGVNSTEKGDLSSESTVSRIRTEHFPLTLESARPSHTSQYLCASSDVSGYTDTQYFGPGTRLTVL.

This chain connects TRBV6-1 to TRBJ1-1; 7 bases map to TRBD1. V lost 2 bases and J lost 1; bases outside the gene matches: 4. The germline gives CDR1 MNHNS, CDR2 SASEGT. The CDR3 contains 15 residues. In nucleotides, the CDR3 is TGTGCCAGCAGTGAACCGGGACAGACGAACACTGAAGCTTTCTTT. Protein sequence: CASSEPGQTNTEAFF.

This clonotype was detected once. This chain links TRBV3-1 with TRBJ2-7; 8 bases fit TRBD1. Germline V gene sequence: CDR1 LGHDT, CDR2 YNNKEL (reference sequence). The V segment lost 6 bases and the J segment 1 base; nucleotides outside the gene matches: 8. The length of the CDR3 is 15 residues. Here the CDR3 DNA reads TGTGCCAGCAGTCGAAACAGGGGGAAATCCTACGAGCAGTACTTC. This gives the protein CASSRNRGKSYEQYF.

The genes are TRBV25-1 and TRBJ2-1, with TRBD1 as a possible D gene (6 bases). This CDR3 region has 16 residues. Germline CDR1 reads MGHDK; CDR2 reads SYGVNS. Deletions cut 3 bases from V and 7 bases from J, with 19 bases between. The CDR3 DNA follows: TGTGCCAGCAGTGACCGGACAGCTCCGAAGTCGAATGAGCAGTTCTTC. Its translation: CASSDRTAPKSNEQFF. The full variable domain, rest sourced from reference TRBV25-1 and TRBJ2-1, is EADIYQTPRYLVIGTGKKITLECSQTMGHDKMYWYQQDPGMELHLIHYSYGVNSTEKGDLSSESTVSRIRTEHFPLTLESARPSHTSQYLCASSDRTAPKSNEQFFGPGTRLTVL.

The chain couples TRBV7-9 to TRBJ1-4; D call uncertain. V was shortened by 6 bases and J by 4 bases, with 9 bases between the two germline ends. Germline lookup yields CDR1 SEHNR and CDR2 FQNEAQ (reference sequence). This CDR3 contains 13 residues. The DNA of the CDR3 is TGTGCCAGCAGGAGGCAGAGTAATGAAAAACTGTTTTTT. As protein: CASRRQSNEKLFF.

This chain uses TRBV12-3 or TRBV12-4 with TRBJ2-1; D tentatively fits TRBD1 or TRBD2 (5 bases each). V gave up 4 bases and J gave up 6 bases, with 16 bases separating them. The CDR3 spans 15 residues. CDR3 sequence reads: CASSYPPGTGNEQFF. DNA of the CDR3: TGTGCCAGCAGTTACCCCCCGGGGACGGGCAATGAGCAGTTCTTC.

The chain couples TRBV6-1 to TRBJ2-1; D is possibly TRBD2 (5 bases). The ends were cut back, 6 bases at V and 4 bases at J, with 13 bases in the middle. In germline, CDR1 is MNHNS, CDR2 SASEGT. This CDR3 has 14 amino acids. CDR3 amino acids: CASRRVEEYNEQFF. The CDR3 DNA is TGTGCCAGCAGGCGAGTGGAGGAATACAATGAGCAGTTCTTC.

The chain carries TRBV27 and TRBJ1-1; D is unclear. V shed 9 bases and J shed 2 bases, with 25 bases lying between them. Germline lookup yields CDR1 MNHEY and CDR2 SMNVEV (reference sequence). The CDR3 is 17 amino acids. CDR3 loop: CASNPSPGSQPNTEAFF. CDR3 DNA: TGTGCCAGTAACCCCTCCCCGGGCAGTCAACCCAACACTGAAGCTTTCTTT.

The chain combines TRBV5-5 with TRBJ2-5; 8 positions match TRBD1. Germline V lookup: CDR1 SGHKS, CDR2 YYEKEE (reference sequence). This CDR3 contains 17 residues. The J segment lost 3 bases and the V segment lost 0 bases, leaving 10 bases of the junction unmatched. The CDR3 region is CASSLAPGTGNEETQYF. The CDR3 DNA is TGTGCCAGCAGCTTGGCACCTGGGACAGGAAACGAAGAGACCCAGTACTTC.

This clonotype was observed many times. The chain links TRBV12-3 or TRBV12-4 to TRBJ2-2, with unresolved D. This CDR3 region has 12 residues. V lost 3 bases and J 6 bases, leaving 5 bases between the germline ends. In nucleotides, the CDR3 is TGTGCCAGCAGTTTCCCGGCCGGGGAGCTGTTTTTT. It codes for CASSFPAGELFF.

The chain joins TRBV20-1 to TRBJ2-3, with 9 nucleotides matching TRBD1. The CDR3 contains 16 residues. Germline V lookup: CDR1 DFQATT, CDR2 SNEGSKA (reference sequence). V lost 0 bases, J lost 2 bases, and 6 bases stayed unmatched. CDR3 DNA sequence: TGCAGTGCTAGAGACCCGGGACAGGGTACCACAGATACGCAGTATTTT. Protein: CSARDPGQGTTDTQYF.

The table lists this clonotype with a few counts. The genes are TRBV28 and TRBJ2-1; D may correspond to TRBD1 or TRBD2 (5 bases each). This CDR3 comprises 17 residues. With 3 bases removed from V and 6 bases from J, the gap between germline ends came to 21 bases. The germline gives CDR1 MDHEN, CDR2 SYDVKM. CDR3 sequence reads: CASSLGWGRSSTNEQFF. CDR3 nucleotide sequence: TGTGCCAGCAGTTTGGGCTGGGGACGGTCATCCACCAATGAGCAGTTCTTC. The full variable domain, rest sourced from reference TRBV28 and TRBJ2-1, is DVKVTQSSRYLVKRTGEKVFLECVQDMDHENMFWYRQDPGLGLRLIYFSYDVKMKEKGDIPEGYSVSREKKERFSLILESASTNQTSMYLCASSLGWGRSSTNEQFFGPGTRLTVL.

In this sample, this clonotype turned up once. The chain combines TRBV15 with TRBJ2-7; D remains unclear. Trimming pared 0 bases from V and 4 bases from J, leaving 7 bases between. The germline gives CDR1 LNHNV, CDR2 YYDKDF (reference sequence). The CDR3 is 13 amino acids. The DNA of the CDR3 is TGTGCCACCAGCAGAGATCTGGGTTACGAGCAGTACGTC. Translating gives CATSRDLGYEQYV.